A single sample gave rise to the 11 T cell receptor beta chains below, sequenced in a study of T cell changes during pregnancy in multiple sclerosis. Generated by immunoSEQ multiplex PCR, the TCRdb table keeps only in-frame clones and is missing some. The repertoire consists of approximately 61,000 clones, with under 95% occurring once and the leading ten covering around 3.3%. Sequenced material: peripheral blood, taken in the first trimester of pregnancy. The receptors derive from a female donor in good health, enrolled as a control in a pregnancy study.

The chain has TRBV5-6 and TRBJ2-1; TRBD2 matches 9 bases. CDR3 length: 16 residues. V lost 2 bases, J lost 8 bases, and 11 bases stayed unmatched. The V gene's germline CDR1 is SGHDT and CDR2 YYEEEE. The CDR3 protein is CASSFGRGGLRDEQFF. In DNA, the CDR3 is TGTGCCAGCAGCTTCGGGCGGGGGGGCCTCCGCGATGAGCAGTTCTTC.

The chain recombines TRBV7-2 with TRBJ2-4; TRBD2 aligns across 13 bases. The CDR3 is 17 amino acids. With 5 bases clipped from V and 7 bases from J, the junction kept 11 bases outside the gene matches. CDR1 and CDR2 (germline): SGHTA, FQGNSA. This CDR3 is CASSPQGTSGAGNIQYF. DNA of the CDR3: TGTGCCAGCAGCCCCCAAGGGACTAGCGGGGCCGGGAACATTCAGTACTTC.

The chain links TRBV19 to TRBJ1-4, with 8 bases matching TRBD1. The J segment lost 5 bases and the V segment lost 5 bases, leaving 7 bases of the junction unmatched. This CDR3 contains 15 residues. The germline CDR1 and CDR2 sequences are LNHDA and SQIVND (reference sequence). CDR3 sequence reads: CASSRGTGRNEKLFF. CDR3 nucleotides: TGTGCCAGTAGTCGTGGGACAGGACGAAATGAAAAACTGTTTTTT.

This clone was seen just once. V gene TRBV29-1 combines with J gene TRBJ1-1; D is uncertain. The germline V gene encodes CDR1 SQVTM and CDR2 ANQGSEA. Trimming removed 3 bases at V and 11 bases at J, with 10 bases between. This CDR3 spans 10 amino acids. DNA for the CDR3: TGCAGCGTTGATAGGGCGGGGGCTTTCTTT. Residues: CSVDRAGAFF. The complete variable domain, with remaining parts taken from reference TRBV29-1 and TRBJ1-1, reads SAVISQKPSRDICQRGTSLTIQCQVDSQVTMMFWYRQQPGQSLTLIATANQGSEATYESGFVIDKFPISRPNLTFSTLTVSNMSPEDSSIYLCSVDRAGAFFGQGTRLTVV.

V gene TRBV5-1 combines with J gene TRBJ2-3; 9 nucleotides line up with TRBD2. There are 17 residues in the CDR3. The junction had 14 bases not matched to a gene; V was cut back by 7 bases and J by 2 bases. CDR1 SGHRS and CDR2 YFSETQ come from the germline V gene. CDR3 region: CASSLRGSGGFTDTQYF. Written as DNA, the CDR3 is TGCGCCAGCTCCCTACGGGGGAGCGGGGGGTTCACAGATACGCAGTATTTT.

CDR3 sequence: CAWSPPTKANTGELFF. As DNA, the CDR3 is TGTGCCTGGAGTCCCCCGACAAAAGCGAACACCGGGGAGCTGTTTTTT. The gene calls are TRBV30 and TRBJ2-2; D is uncertain. This CDR3 spans 16 amino acids. V was shortened by 2 bases and J by 0 bases, with 13 bases between the two germline ends. The germline V gene encodes CDR1 GTSNPN and CDR2 SVGIG (reference sequence). The full variable domain, in which reference TRBV30 and TRBJ2-2 provide the parts outside the CDR3, is SQTIHQWPATLVQPVGSPLSLECTVEGTSNPNLYWYRQAAGRGLQLLFYSVGIGQISSEVPQNLSASRPQDRQFILSSKKLLLSDSGFYLCAWSPPTKANTGELFFGEGSRLTVL.

The J gene is TRBJ2-3, the V gene TRBV7-2; D not certain. This CDR3 is 14 amino acids long. Trimming shortened V by 4 bases and J by 6 bases, and 14 bases separated the two germline ends. Per the germline V gene, CDR1 is SGHTA and CDR2 is FQGNSA. The CDR3 reads CASSSAASGDTQYF. The CDR3 bases are TGTGCCAGCAGCTCGGCGGCCTCCGGGGATACGCAGTATTTT.

The chain links TRBV30 to TRBJ1-1; tentative D call: TRBD1 (6 bases). CDR3 length: 13 amino acids. The germline V gene encodes CDR1 GTSNPN and CDR2 SVGIG (reference sequence). Between the trimmed V and J ends, which lost 1 base and 5 bases, there was a span of 11 bases. CDR3 loop: CAWSGQVRTEAFF. The CDR3 DNA follows: TGTGCCTGGAGTGGACAGGTTCGAACTGAAGCTTTCTTT.

This clone appeared once. As DNA, the CDR3 is TGTGCCAGCAGTTACTCCGGGGATCAGCCCCAGCATTTT. Its translation is CASSYSGDQPQHF. The chain recombines TRBV6-5 with TRBJ1-5; D unclear. Germline V gene data show CDR1 as MNHEY and CDR2 as SVGAGI. V gave up 0 bases and J gave up 5 bases, with 5 bases separating them. CDR3 size: 13 residues.

The chain recombines TRBV19 with TRBJ1-1; TRBD1 matches 12 bases. This CDR3 contains 17 residues. V shed 5 bases and J 5 bases; nucleotides not matched to a gene: 12. The germline CDR1 and CDR2 sequences are LNHDA and SQIVND (reference sequence). The CDR3 DNA is TGTGCCAGTAGTCCCCATGGGACAGGGGGCGGAGGTACTGAAGCTTTCTTT. The encoded protein is CASSPHGTGGGGTEAFF.

This clone was seen more than once but under ten times. The V and J genes are TRBV6-1 and TRBJ1-2; 7 bases fit TRBD1. This CDR3 contains 15 residues. Trimming cost V 5 bases and J 0 bases; bases outside gene matches: 6. Germline V gene lookup returns CDR1 MNHNS and CDR2 SASEGT. The CDR3 sequence is CASSPTGATNYGYTF. The CDR3 nucleotides are TGTGCCAGCAGTCCAACAGGGGCCACTAACTATGGCTACACCTTC.